The 5 T cell receptor beta chains in this list originate from one sample, sequenced in a study of T cell responses to AZD1222 COVID-19 vaccine. Some clones are missing from TCRdb's copy, which holds only in-frame ones; the method was immunoSEQ multiplex PCR. The sample carries 180,000 or so clones, 90% to 95% recorded once. This specimen was peripheral blood, taken 28 days after the second AZD1222 dose. The source of these receptors is an adult who received the AZD1222 COVID-19 vaccine.

The chain recombines TRBV6-6 with TRBJ1-2, with D unresolved. The CDR3 is 12 residues long. V lost 8 bases and J 7 bases, leaving 14 bases between the germline ends. Germline-derived CDR1 and CDR2 are MNHNY and SVGAGI (reference sequence). The CDR3 here is CASRPRSFGYTF. CDR3 sequence (DNA): TGTGCCAGCCGCCCCCGTTCCTTTGGCTACACCTTC.

This clone appeared once. The chain uses TRBV27 and TRBJ1-1; TRBD1 might be the D (6 bases). CDR3 size: 15 residues. Germline CDR1 MNHEY, CDR2 SMNVEV (reference sequence). V was clipped by 4 bases and J by 3 bases, with 15 bases between them. CDR3: CASSSSTGLDTEAFF. Written as DNA, the CDR3 is TGTGCCAGCAGTTCATCGACAGGCTTGGACACTGAAGCTTTCTTT.

The chain employs TRBV30 and TRBJ1-6; D is uncertain. V lost 0 bases, J lost 0 bases, and 6 bases lay in between. Germline V CDR1 and CDR2: GTSNPN, SVGIG (reference sequence). This CDR3 has 15 amino acids. CDR3 in DNA: TGTGCCTGGAGTGTCTGGAGCTCCTATAATTCACCCCTCCACTTT. This encodes CAWSVWSSYNSPLHF. The entire variable domain, with the rest obtained from reference TRBV30 and TRBJ1-6, is as follows: SQTIHQWPATLVQPVGSPLSLECTVEGTSNPNLYWYRQAAGRGLQLLFYSVGIGQISSEVPQNLSASRPQDRQFILSSKKLLLSDSGFYLCAWSVWSSYNSPLHFGNGTRLTVT.

The chain uses TRBV13 and TRBJ1-2; TRBD1 is a possible D gene (5 bases). Germline values: CDR1 PRHDT, CDR2 FYEKMQ (reference sequence). V dropped 3 bases and J dropped 8 bases, with 19 bases sitting between them. The CDR3 consists of 15 residues. The CDR3 bases are TGTGCCAGCAGCTTTGGGGGGACGCACGGAAGGGGCTACACCTTC. Translated, it gives CASSFGGTHGRGYTF.

DNA for the CDR3: TGTGCCAGCAGCTTTGGGCTAGCGAACGAGCAGTACTTC. Protein product: CASSFGLANEQYF. The V gene is TRBV5-5, the J gene TRBJ2-7, with D possibly TRBD2 on 6 matching bases. V lost 2 bases, J lost 5 bases, and 11 bases lay in between. Germline V gene data show CDR1 as SGHKS and CDR2 as YYEKEE (reference sequence). The CDR3 length is 13 residues.